This TCR beta chain was recorded in a study of PD-1 blockade in classical Hodgkin lymphoma. The length of the CDR3 is 12 residues. CDR1 and CDR2 (germline): WSHSY, SAAADI. The junction had 4 bases not matched to a gene; V was cut back by 8 bases and J by 5 bases. Only in-frame clones appear in the TCRdb table, and some are missing; sequencing was by immunoSEQ multiplex PCR. The sample shows some 100,000 clones, 80% to 90% of them seen only once. All trial patients relapsed after autologous stem cell transplantation. The specimen comprised peripheral blood mononuclear cells (PBMCs), sampled before the second cycle of nivolumab. The chain uses TRBV10-2 and TRBJ2-5; TRBD1 aligns across 8 bases. The receptor was isolated from a human donor with classical Hodgkin lymphoma. The CDR3: CASGQGFETQYF. The CDR3 coding sequence is TGCGCCAGCGGACAGGGCTTTGAGACCCAGTACTTC.